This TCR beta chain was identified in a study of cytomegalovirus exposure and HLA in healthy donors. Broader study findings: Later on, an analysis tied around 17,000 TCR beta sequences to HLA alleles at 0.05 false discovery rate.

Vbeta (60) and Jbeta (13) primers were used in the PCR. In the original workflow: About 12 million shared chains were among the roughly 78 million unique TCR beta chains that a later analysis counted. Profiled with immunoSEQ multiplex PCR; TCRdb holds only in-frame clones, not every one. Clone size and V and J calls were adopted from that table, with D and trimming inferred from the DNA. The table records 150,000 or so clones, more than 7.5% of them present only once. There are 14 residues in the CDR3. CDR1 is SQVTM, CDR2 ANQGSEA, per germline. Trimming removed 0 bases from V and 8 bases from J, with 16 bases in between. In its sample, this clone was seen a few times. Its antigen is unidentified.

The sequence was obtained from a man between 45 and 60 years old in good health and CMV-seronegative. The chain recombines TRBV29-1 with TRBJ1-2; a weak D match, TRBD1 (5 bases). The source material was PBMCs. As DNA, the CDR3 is TGCAGCGTTGAAGATCGGGTAGGGCGGGACGGCTACACCTTC. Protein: CSVEDRVGRDGYTF.